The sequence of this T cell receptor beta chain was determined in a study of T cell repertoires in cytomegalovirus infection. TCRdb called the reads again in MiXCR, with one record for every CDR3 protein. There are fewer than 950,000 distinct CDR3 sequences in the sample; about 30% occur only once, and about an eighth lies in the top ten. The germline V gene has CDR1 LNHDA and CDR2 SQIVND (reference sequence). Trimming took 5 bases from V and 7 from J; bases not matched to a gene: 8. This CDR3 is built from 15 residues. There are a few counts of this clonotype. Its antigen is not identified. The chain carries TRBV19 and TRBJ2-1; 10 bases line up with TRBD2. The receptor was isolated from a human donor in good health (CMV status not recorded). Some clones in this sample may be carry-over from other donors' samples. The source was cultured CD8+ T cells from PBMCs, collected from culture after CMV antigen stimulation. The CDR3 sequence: CASSLAGGLLNEQFF. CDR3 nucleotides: TGTGCCAGTAGTTTAGCGGGGGGCTTGTTGAATGAGCAGTTCTTC.